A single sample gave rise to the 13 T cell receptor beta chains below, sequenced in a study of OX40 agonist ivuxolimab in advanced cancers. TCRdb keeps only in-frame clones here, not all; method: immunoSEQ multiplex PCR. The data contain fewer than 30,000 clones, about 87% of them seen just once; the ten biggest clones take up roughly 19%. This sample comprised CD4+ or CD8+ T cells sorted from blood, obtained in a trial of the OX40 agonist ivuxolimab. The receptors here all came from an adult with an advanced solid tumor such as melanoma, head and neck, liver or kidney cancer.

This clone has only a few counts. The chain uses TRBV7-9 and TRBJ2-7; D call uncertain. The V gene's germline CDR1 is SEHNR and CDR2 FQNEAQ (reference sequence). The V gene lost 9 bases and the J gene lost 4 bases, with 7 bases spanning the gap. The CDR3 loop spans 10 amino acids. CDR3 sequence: CASGEYEQYF. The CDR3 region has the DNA TGTGCCAGTGGGGAATACGAGCAGTACTTC.

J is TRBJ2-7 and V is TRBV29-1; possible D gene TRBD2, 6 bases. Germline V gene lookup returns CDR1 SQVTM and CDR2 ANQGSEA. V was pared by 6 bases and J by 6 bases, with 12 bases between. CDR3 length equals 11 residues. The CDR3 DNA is TGCAGCGTCCAGCGGGCTCGCGAGCAGTACTTC. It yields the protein CSVQRAREQYF.

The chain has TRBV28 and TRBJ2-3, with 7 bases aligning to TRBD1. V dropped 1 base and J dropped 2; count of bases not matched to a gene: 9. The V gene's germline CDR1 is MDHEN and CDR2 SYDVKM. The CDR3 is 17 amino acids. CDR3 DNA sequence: TGTGCCAGCAGTTTATACGCTCGACAGGGAGACACAGATACGCAGTATTTT. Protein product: CASSLYARQGDTDTQYF.

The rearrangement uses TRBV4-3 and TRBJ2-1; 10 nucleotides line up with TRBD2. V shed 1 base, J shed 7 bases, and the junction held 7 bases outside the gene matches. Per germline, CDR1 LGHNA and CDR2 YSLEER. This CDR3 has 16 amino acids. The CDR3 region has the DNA TGCGCCAGCAGCCAAGCCCCGGGACTAGCGCTAAATGAGCAGTTCTTC. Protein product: CASSQAPGLALNEQFF.

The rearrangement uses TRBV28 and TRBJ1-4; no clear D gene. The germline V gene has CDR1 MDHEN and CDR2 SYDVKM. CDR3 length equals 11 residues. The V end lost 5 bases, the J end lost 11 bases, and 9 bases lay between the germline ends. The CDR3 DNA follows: TGTGCCAGCAGTACACGGTGGAAACTGTTTTTT. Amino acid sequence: CASSTRWKLFF.

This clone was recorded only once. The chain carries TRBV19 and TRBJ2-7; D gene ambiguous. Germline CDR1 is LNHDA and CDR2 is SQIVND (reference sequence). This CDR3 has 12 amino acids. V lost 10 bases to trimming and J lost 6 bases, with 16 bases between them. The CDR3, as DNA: TGTGCCACCCATTCCTCAAGCAGCGAGCAGTACTTC. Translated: CATHSSSSEQYF.

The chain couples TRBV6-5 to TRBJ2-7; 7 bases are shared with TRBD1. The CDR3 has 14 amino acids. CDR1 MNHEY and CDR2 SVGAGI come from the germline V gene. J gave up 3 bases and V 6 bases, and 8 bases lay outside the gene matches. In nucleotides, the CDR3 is TGTGCCAGCAGCCCATACCGGGACAGCTACGAGCAGTACTTC. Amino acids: CASSPYRDSYEQYF.

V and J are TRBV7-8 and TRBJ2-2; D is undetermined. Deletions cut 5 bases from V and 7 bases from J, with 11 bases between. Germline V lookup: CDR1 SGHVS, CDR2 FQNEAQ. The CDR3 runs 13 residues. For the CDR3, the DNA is TGTGCCAGCAGCCCTCCTTGGGTCGGGGAGCTGTTTTTT. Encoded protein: CASSPPWVGELFF.

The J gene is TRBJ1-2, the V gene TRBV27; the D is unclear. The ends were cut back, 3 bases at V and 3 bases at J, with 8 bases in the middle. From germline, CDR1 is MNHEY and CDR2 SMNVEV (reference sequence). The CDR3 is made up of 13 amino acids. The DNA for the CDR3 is TGTGCCAGCAGTTTGACTGCGGACTATGGCTACACCTTC. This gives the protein CASSLTADYGYTF.

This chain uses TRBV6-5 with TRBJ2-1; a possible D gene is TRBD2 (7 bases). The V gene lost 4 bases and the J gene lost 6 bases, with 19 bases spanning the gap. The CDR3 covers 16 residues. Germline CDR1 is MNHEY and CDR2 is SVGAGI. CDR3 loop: CASSFLEGGAGNEQFF. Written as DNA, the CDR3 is TGTGCCAGCAGTTTCTTAGAGGGGGGGGCTGGCAATGAGCAGTTCTTC.

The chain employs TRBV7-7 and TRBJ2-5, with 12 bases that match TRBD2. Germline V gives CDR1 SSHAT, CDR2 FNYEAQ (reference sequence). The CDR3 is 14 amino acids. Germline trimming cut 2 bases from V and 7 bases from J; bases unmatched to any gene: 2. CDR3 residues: CASSLTLAGGTQYF. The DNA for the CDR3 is TGTGCCAGCAGCTTAACACTAGCGGGAGGGACCCAGTACTTC.

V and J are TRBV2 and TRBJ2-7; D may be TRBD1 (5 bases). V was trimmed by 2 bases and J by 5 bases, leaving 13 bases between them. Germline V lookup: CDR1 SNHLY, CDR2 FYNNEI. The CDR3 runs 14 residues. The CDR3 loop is CASSELGARDEQYF. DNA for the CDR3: TGTGCCAGCAGTGAACTTGGGGCCCGGGACGAGCAGTACTTC.

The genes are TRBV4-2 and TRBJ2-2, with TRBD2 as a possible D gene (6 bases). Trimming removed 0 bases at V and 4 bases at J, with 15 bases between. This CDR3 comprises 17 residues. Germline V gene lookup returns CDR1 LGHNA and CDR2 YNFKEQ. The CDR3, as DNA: TGTGCCAGCAGCCAAGATCCGGGACTGGGGGTCACCGGGGAGCTGTTTTTT. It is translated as CASSQDPGLGVTGELFF.